Sequencing of this T cell receptor beta chain was carried out in a study of OX40 agonist ivuxolimab in advanced cancers. As concerns this clone: The antigen remains unidentified.

Germline CDR1 is SGHNT and CDR2 is YYREEE (reference sequence). The ends lost 0 bases at V and 3 bases at J; junction bases unmatched: 7. The CDR3 length is 18 residues. Study-wide results and caveats: Some of the nonresponding patients also showed low levels of normalized T-cell clonal expansion.

Sequenced by immunoSEQ multiplex PCR; TCRdb stores in-frame clones only, minus some. The table shows about 70,000 clones, with about 81% occurring only once. The receptor comes from an adult with an advanced solid tumor such as melanoma, head and neck, liver or kidney cancer. This specimen consisted of CD4+ or CD8+ T cells sorted from blood, obtained in a trial of the OX40 agonist ivuxolimab. This chain uses TRBV5-4 with TRBJ2-3; 13 bases are a match to TRBD2. CDR3 nucleotides: TGTGCCAGCAGCTTGGCGTCGACTAGCGGGGGGTGGACAGATACGCAGTATTTT. This encodes CASSLASTSGGWTDTQYF.